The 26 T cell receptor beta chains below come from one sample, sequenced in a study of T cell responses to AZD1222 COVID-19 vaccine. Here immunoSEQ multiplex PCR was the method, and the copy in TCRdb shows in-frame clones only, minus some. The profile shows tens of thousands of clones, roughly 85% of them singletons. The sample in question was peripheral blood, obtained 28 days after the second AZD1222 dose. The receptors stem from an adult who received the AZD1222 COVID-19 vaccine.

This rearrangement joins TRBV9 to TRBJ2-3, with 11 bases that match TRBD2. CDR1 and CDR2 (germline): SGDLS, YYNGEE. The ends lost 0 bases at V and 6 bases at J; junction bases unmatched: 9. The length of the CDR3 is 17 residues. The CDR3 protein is CASSVGLAGRLMDTQYF. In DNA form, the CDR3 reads TGTGCCAGCAGCGTAGGACTAGCGGGGCGTCTTATGGATACGCAGTATTTT. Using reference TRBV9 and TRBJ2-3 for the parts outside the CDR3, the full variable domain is DSGVTQTPKHLITATGQRVTLRCSPRSGDLSVYWYQQSLDQGLQFLIQYYNGEERAKGNILERFSAQQFPDLHSELNLSSLELGDSALYFCASSVGLAGRLMDTQYFGPGTRLTVL.

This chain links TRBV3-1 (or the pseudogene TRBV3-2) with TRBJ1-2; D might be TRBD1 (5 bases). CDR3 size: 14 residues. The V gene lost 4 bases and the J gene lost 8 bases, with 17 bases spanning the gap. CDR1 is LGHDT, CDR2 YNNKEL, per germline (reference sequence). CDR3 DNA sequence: TGTGCCAGCAGCCCAGGGCCCATAAGCTCCGGCTACACCTTC. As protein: CASSPGPISSGYTF.

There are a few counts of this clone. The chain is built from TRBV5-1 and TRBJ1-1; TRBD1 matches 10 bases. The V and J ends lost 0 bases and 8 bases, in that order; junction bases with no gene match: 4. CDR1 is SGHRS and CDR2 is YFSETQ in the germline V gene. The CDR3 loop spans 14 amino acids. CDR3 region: CASSLAGTGAEAFF. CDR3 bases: TGCGCCAGCAGCTTGGCCGGGACAGGGGCCGAAGCTTTCTTT. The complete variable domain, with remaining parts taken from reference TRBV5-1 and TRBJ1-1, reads KAGVTQTPRYLIKTRGQQVTLSCSPISGHRSVSWYQQTPGQGLQFLFEYFSETQRNKGNFPGRFSGRQFSNSRSEMNVSTLELGDSALYLCASSLAGTGAEAFFGQGTRLTVV.

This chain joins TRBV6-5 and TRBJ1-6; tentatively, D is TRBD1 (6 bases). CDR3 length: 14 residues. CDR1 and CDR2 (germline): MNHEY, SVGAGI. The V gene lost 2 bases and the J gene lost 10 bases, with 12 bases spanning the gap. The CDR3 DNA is TGTGCCAGCAGTTACCTAACAGGGTTGTCACCCCTCCACTTT. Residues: CASSYLTGLSPLHF.

The CDR3 spells CASSQWASGGTLYNEQFF. The CDR3 DNA reads TGTGCCAGCAGCCAATGGGCTAGCGGGGGCACCCTTTACAATGAGCAGTTCTTC. The chain employs TRBV4-2 and TRBJ2-1; 10 bases are shared with TRBD2. With V trimmed by 2 bases and J by 4 bases, 11 bases remained unmatched. Germline CDR1 and CDR2: LGHNA and YNFKEQ. The CDR3 is 18 residues long.

CDR3 protein: CASSFLAGASEQYF. In DNA form, the CDR3 reads TGTGCCAGCAGTTTTCTAGCGGGAGCCTCCGAGCAGTACTTC. The rearrangement uses TRBV27 and TRBJ2-7, with TRBD2 matching 10 bases. J gave up 6 bases and V 3 bases, and 5 bases lay outside the gene matches. The CDR3 consists of 14 residues. Germline V gene data show CDR1 as MNHEY and CDR2 as SMNVEV (reference sequence).

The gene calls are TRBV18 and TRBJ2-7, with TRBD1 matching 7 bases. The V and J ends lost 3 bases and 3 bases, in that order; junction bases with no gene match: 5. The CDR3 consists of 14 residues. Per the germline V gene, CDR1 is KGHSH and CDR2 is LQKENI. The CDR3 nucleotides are TGTGCCAGCTCACCCGGGACAGAGTACTACGAGCAGTACTTC. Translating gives CASSPGTEYYEQYF.

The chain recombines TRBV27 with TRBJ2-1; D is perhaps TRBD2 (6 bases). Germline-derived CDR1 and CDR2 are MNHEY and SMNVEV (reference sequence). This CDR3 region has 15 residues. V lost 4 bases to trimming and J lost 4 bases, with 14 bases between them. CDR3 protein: CASSSRLGNYNEQFF. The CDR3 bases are TGTGCCAGCAGTTCCCGACTAGGGAATTACAATGAGCAGTTCTTC.

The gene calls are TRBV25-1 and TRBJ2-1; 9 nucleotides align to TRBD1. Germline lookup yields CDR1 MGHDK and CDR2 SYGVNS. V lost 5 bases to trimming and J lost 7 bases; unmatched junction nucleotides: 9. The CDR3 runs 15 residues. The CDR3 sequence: CASSPLQGAKNEQFF. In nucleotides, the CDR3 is TGTGCCAGCAGTCCGCTACAGGGGGCTAAAAATGAGCAGTTCTTC.

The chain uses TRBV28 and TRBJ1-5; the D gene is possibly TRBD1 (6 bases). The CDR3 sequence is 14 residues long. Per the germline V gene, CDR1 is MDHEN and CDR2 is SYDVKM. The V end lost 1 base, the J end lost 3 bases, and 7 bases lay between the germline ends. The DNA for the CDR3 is TGTGCCAGCAGTTTATCGGGGGCCAATCAGCCCCAGCATTTT. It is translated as CASSLSGANQPQHF. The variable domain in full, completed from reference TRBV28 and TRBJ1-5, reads DVKVTQSSRYLVKRTGEKVFLECVQDMDHENMFWYRQDPGLGLRLIYFSYDVKMKEKGDIPEGYSVSREKKERFSLILESASTNQTSMYLCASSLSGANQPQHFGDGTRLSIL.

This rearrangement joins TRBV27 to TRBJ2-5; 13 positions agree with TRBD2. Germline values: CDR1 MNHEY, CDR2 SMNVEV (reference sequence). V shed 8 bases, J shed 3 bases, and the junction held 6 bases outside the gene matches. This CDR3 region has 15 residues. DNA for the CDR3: TGTGCCAGCTACCCACTAGCGGGGGGGGAAGAGACCCAGTACTTC. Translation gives CASYPLAGGEETQYF.

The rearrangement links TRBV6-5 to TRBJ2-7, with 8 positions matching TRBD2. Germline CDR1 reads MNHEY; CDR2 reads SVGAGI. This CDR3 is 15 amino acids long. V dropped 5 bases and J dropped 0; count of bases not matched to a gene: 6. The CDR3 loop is CASSHRAGGSYEQYF. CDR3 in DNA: TGTGCCAGCAGTCATAGGGCGGGGGGCTCCTACGAGCAGTACTTC.

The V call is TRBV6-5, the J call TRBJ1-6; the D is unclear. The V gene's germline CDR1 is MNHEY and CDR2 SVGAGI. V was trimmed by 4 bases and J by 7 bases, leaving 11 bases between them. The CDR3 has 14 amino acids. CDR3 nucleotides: TGTGCCAGCAGTTCTCACCAGGTCAATTCACCCCTCCACTTT. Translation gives CASSSHQVNSPLHF.

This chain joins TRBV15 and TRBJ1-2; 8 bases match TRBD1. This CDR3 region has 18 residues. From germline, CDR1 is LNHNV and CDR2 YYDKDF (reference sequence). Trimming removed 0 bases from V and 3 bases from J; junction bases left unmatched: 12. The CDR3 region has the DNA TGTGCCACCAGCAGAGATATAATTAAGGACAGGGTCGACTATGGCTACACCTTC. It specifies CATSRDIIKDRVDYGYTF.

The CDR3 region is CASSYLTGAPHGYTF. CDR3 coding DNA: TGTGCCAGCAGTTATCTGACAGGAGCCCCTCATGGCTACACCTTC. V and J are TRBV6-2 or TRBV6-3 and TRBJ1-2; possibly TRBD1 for D (6 bases). V was shortened by 3 bases and J by 6 bases, with 17 bases between the two germline ends. The CDR3 sequence is 15 residues long. CDR1 MNHEY and CDR2 SVGEGT come from the germline V gene.

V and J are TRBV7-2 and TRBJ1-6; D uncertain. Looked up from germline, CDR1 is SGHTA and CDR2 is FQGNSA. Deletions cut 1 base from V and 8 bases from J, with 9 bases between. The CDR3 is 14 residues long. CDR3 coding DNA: TGTGCCAGCAGCTTAGGGATAAGTGATTCACCCCTCCACTTT. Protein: CASSLGISDSPLHF.

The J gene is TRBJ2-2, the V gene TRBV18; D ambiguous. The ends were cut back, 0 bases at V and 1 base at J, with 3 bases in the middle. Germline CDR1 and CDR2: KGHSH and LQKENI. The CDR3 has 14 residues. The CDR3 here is CASSPPWNTGELFF. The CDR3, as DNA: TGTGCCAGCTCACCACCCTGGAACACCGGGGAGCTGTTTTTT.

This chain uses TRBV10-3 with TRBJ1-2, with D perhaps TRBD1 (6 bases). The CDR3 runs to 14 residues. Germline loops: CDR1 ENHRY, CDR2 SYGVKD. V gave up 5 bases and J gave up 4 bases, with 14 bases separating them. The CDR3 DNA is TGTGCCATCAGTTGGGCAGGGGCCTCCTATGGCTACACCTTC. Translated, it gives CAISWAGASYGYTF.

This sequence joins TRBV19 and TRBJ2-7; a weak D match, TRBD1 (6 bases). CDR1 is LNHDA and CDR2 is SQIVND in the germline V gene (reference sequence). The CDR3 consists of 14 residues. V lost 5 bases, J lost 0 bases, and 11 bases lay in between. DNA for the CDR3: TGTGCCAGTAGTCCAGGACAGCTCTCCTACGAGCAGTACTTC. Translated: CASSPGQLSYEQYF.

CDR3 coding DNA: TGTGCCAGCAGCTATGGGGGTGGGCAGTCCCACGAGCAGTACTTC. Translation: CASSYGGGQSHEQYF. This chain connects TRBV11-2 to TRBJ2-7; perhaps D is TRBD1 or TRBD2 (5 bases each). With 4 bases removed from V and 5 bases from J, the gap between germline ends came to 18 bases. Germline CDR1 and CDR2: SGHAT and FQNNGV. The CDR3 spans 15 residues.

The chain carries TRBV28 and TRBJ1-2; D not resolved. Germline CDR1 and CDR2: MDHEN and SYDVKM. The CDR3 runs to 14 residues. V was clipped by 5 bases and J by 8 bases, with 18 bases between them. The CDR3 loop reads CASSLPLERGGYTF. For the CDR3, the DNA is TGTGCCAGCAGTCTCCCCCTGGAACGAGGAGGCTACACCTTC.

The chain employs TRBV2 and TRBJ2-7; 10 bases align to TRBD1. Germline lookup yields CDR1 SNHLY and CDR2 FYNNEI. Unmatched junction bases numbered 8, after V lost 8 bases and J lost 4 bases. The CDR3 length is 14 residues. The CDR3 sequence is CASERDRGNYEQYF. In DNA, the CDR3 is TGTGCCAGCGAACGGGACAGGGGAAATTACGAGCAGTACTTC. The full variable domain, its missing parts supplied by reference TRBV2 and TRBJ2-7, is EPEVTQTPSHQVTQMGQEVILRCVPISNHLYFYWYRQILGQKVEFLVSFYNNEISEKSEIFDDQFSVERPDGSNFTLKIRSTKLEDSAMYFCASERDRGNYEQYFGPGTRLTVT.

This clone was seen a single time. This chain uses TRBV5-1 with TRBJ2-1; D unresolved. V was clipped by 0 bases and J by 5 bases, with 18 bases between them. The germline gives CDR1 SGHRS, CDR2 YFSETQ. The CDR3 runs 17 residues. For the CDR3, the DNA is TGCGCCAGCAGCTTGGCCGATGGGGTGGTGTACGACAATGAGCAGTTCTTC. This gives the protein CASSLADGVVYDNEQFF.

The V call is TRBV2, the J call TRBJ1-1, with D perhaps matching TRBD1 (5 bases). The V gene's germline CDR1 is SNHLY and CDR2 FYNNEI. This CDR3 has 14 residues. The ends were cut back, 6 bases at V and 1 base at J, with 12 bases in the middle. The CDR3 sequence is CASSSGSANTEAFF. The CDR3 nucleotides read TGTGCCAGCAGCTCAGGGTCGGCGAACACTGAAGCTTTCTTT.

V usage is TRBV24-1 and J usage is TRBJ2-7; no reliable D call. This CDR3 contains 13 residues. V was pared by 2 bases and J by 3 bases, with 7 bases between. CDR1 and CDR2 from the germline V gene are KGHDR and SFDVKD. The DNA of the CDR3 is TGTGCCACCAGTGATTCCACAGTCTACGAGCAGTACTTC. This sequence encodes CATSDSTVYEQYF.

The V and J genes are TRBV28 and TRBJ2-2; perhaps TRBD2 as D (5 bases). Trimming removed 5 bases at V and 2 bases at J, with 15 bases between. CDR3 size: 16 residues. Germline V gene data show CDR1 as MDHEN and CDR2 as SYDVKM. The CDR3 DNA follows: TGTGCCAGCAGTACCTCGGCGGGTCTAAACACCGGGGAGCTGTTTTTT. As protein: CASSTSAGLNTGELFF.